The rows below give T cell receptor beta chains drawn from one sample of a study of shared clonotypes between healthy human individuals. Profiling relied on immunoSEQ multiplex PCR, and the TCRdb table lists in-frame clones only, not all of them. The data contain 110,000 or so clones, approximately 70% of them singletons. Sequencing used memory CD8+ T cells sorted from blood. All receptors derive from a woman younger than 45 in good health. Both conserved end residues are part of each CDR3. D genes are given only for firm matches. Size is stated for part of the rows, as once, few or many counts, or as a class when the clone is expanded.

J: TRBJ2-4
D: TRBD1
V: TRBV25-1
size: -
DNA: TGTGCCAGCAGTGACCAATCACAGGGGGTAGCCAAAAACATTCAGTACTTC
CDR3: CASSDQSQGVAKNIQYF

J: TRBJ2-7
D: -
V: TRBV19
size: -
DNA: TGTGCCAGTAGCATCACTCTGGGTCTCGAGCAGTACTTC
CDR3: CASSITLGLEQYF

J: TRBJ1-2
D: -
V: TRBV11-3
size: few
DNA: TGTGCCAGCAGCTTAGGGAACAGCCAAGGCTACACCTTC
CDR3: CASSLGNSQGYTF

J: TRBJ2-6
D: -
V: TRBV28
size: -
DNA: TGTGCCAGCACTTTGGGGGACACAGGGTACTCTGGGGCCAACGTCCTGACTTTC
CDR3: CASTLGDTGYSGANVLTF

J: TRBJ2-7
D: -
V: TRBV4-1
size: -
DNA: TGCGCCAGCAGCCCCGAAGCCGGACTCCGCTCCTACGAGCAGTACTTC
CDR3: CASSPEAGLRSYEQYF

J: TRBJ1-1
D: TRBD1
V: TRBV25-1
size: -
DNA: TGTGCCAGTTCACCAACAGGGGGCCGGGGGACTGAAGCTTTCTTT
CDR3: CASSPTGGRGTEAFF

J: TRBJ1-1
D: TRBD1
V: TRBV7-9
size: -
DNA: TGTGCCAGCAGCCCCTCGGGACAGGGAAGGACTGAAGCTTTCTTT
CDR3: CASSPSGQGRTEAFF

J: TRBJ2-7
D: TRBD2
V: TRBV29-1
size: -
DNA: TGCAGCGTTGAAGGGACTAGCGGGAGGGCCCGGGGAGTGCAGTACTTC
CDR3: CSVEGTSGRARGVQYF

J: TRBJ2-3
D: -
V: TRBV11-2
size: -
DNA: TGTGCCAGCAGCTTAGTTTGGGGAGGTGGTGATACGCAGTATTTT
CDR3: CASSLVWGGGDTQYF

J: TRBJ2-2
D: -
V: TRBV15
size: once
DNA: TGTGCCACCAGCAGACCGGAAGGGGGACCCACCGGGGAGCTGTTTTTT
CDR3: CATSRPEGGPTGELFF

J: TRBJ1-2
D: -
V: TRBV27
size: many
DNA: TGTGCCAGCAGATATGGAGATCTTGGCTACACCTTC
CDR3: CASRYGDLGYTF

J: TRBJ2-7
D: -
V: TRBV6-5
size: once
DNA: TGTGCCAGCAGCCGAGGGGCAAGACCCTACGAGCAGTACTTC
CDR3: CASSRGARPYEQYF

J: TRBJ2-3
D: -
V: TRBV9
size: -
DNA: TGTGCCAGCAGCCCGGGGAACACAGATACGCAGTATTTT
CDR3: CASSPGNTDTQYF